This T cell receptor (beta chain) stems from a study of vaccination and CD4 T cells after COVID-19. Treatment given: roughly 11-day PBMC culture with coronavirus spike peptide pools or control peptides (ViraFEST assay). Via ViraFEST, peptide pools expanded antigen-specific T cells before TCR sequencing. As for this clonotype: The antigen remains undetermined.

The Oncomine TCR Beta short-read assay was applied to DNA of cultured CD4+ T cells. TCRdb used MiXCR to reprocess the PCR reads, holding one entry per CDR3 protein. The sample shows some 15,000 distinct CDR3 sequences, 30% to 35% of them seen only once. Overall study results and limits: The appearance of a median around 90% of reactive clones in convalescent patients occurred only post-vaccination.

V was pared by 8 bases and J by 2 bases, with 15 bases between. Germline values: CDR1 ENHRY, CDR2 SYGVKD. The CDR3 runs to 14 residues. The sequencing here drew on CD4+ T cells from blood, cultured in vitro, taken after SARS-CoV-2 vaccination. The receptor comes from a human donor who had recovered from COVID-19. The chain employs TRBV10-3 and TRBJ1-2; TRBD1 might be the D (6 bases). This CDR3 is CAISGGRGNYGYTF. The CDR3 nucleotides read TGTGCCATCTCCGGGGGGCGCGGGAACTATGGCTACACCTTC.